These 9 T cell receptor beta chains originate from one sample sequenced in a study of blood T cell repertoires in COVID-19 (dated by TCRdb to 2018 to 2021). The receptor library was made with the immunoSEQ multiplex PCR assay. Entries here come from immuneACCESS through TCRdb and include only in-frame sequences with V and J called. Some clones fail to appear in such tables; in the studies checked, an unresolved V gene covers under half of the shortfall, and the cause of the remainder is unknown. The sample includes roughly 150,000 clones, with 75% to 85% observed a single time. The leading ten clones occupy over 2.5% of the sample. Sequencing used peripheral blood. Receptors were obtained from a man aged 50-60 years with acute or convalescent COVID-19.

The chain links TRBV5-1 to TRBJ2-3, with 13 bases matching TRBD2. The germline gives CDR1 SGHRS, CDR2 YFSETQ. This CDR3 has 16 amino acids. V shed 4 bases and J 4 bases; nucleotides not matched to a gene: 6. For the CDR3, the DNA is TGCGCCAGCAGCCCCCGGACTAGCGGGGGCCCAGATACGCAGTATTTT. Translation gives CASSPRTSGGPDTQYF.

The V gene is TRBV10-3, the J gene TRBJ1-2; D uncertain. The CDR3 runs to 12 residues. Trimming removed 7 bases from V and 5 bases from J, with 11 bases in between. Germline V lookup: CDR1 ENHRY, CDR2 SYGVKD. As DNA, the CDR3 is TGTGCCATCAACCTCGATCAGTATGGCTACACCTTC. This gives the protein CAINLDQYGYTF.

This clone was seen just once. The chain has TRBV2 and TRBJ2-7; TRBD1 matches at 9 bases. CDR1 and CDR2 from the germline V gene are SNHLY and FYNNEI. This CDR3 has 13 residues. The trim removed 11 bases at V and 1 base at J, leaving 6 bases unmatched. As DNA, the CDR3 is TGTGCCGGGGCCGGGACAGGGTCCTACGAGCAGTACTTC. As protein: CAGAGTGSYEQYF.

This chain connects TRBV12-3 or TRBV12-4 to TRBJ2-5; no clear D. The CDR3 contains 13 residues. Trimming stripped 6 bases from V and 7 bases from J, with 15 bases between. CDR3 region: CASRTTIRVTQYF. CDR3 nucleotides: TGTGCCAGCAGAACAACTATCCGGGTGACCCAGTACTTC.

This rearrangement joins TRBV7-3 to TRBJ2-7; 8 bases are a match to TRBD2. The J segment lost 6 bases and the V segment lost 5 bases, leaving 9 bases of the junction unmatched. The CDR3 has 14 residues. Germline loops: CDR1 SGHTA, CDR2 FQGTGA. The CDR3 region is CASSPTPGGFEQYF. The CDR3 nucleotides read TGTGCCAGCAGCCCAACCCCGGGGGGGTTCGAGCAGTACTTC.

This clone was counted a single time. The chain combines TRBV12-5 with TRBJ2-7; D might be TRBD1 (7 bases). CDR1 and CDR2 from the germline V gene are LGHNT and FRNRAP. The CDR3 has 13 amino acids. V was clipped by 6 bases and J by 2 bases, with 11 bases between them. The DNA of the CDR3 is TGTGCTAGTGGCAGGGGGAGGACCTACGAGCAGTACTTC. This encodes CASGRGRTYEQYF.

The chain has TRBV27 and TRBJ2-7; D is unresolved. Trimming took 6 bases from V and 2 from J, leaving 14 bases between them. CDR3 length: 14 amino acids. Germline assignment: CDR1 MNHEY and CDR2 SMNVEV (reference sequence). Here the CDR3 DNA reads TGTGCCAGCAGCCGACTGAGTAGTACCTACGAGCAGTACTTC. It specifies CASSRLSSTYEQYF.

The chain links TRBV19 to TRBJ2-2; no clear D gene. CDR1 is LNHDA and CDR2 is SQIVND in the germline V gene (reference sequence). The CDR3 length is 13 residues. V gave up 4 bases and J gave up 4 bases, with 7 bases separating them. The CDR3: CASSTPSTGELFF. CDR3 DNA sequence: TGTGCCAGTAGTACACCGAGCACCGGGGAGCTGTTTTTT.

The chain uses TRBV6-2 or TRBV6-3 and TRBJ1-2; D might be TRBD1 (6 bases). The germline gives CDR1 MNHEY, CDR2 SVGEGT. Trimming removed 0 bases from V and 2 bases from J, with 10 bases in between. This CDR3 region has 15 residues. This chain's CDR3 is CASSYSRTVNYGYTF. DNA of the CDR3: TGTGCCAGCAGTTACTCACGGACAGTCAACTATGGCTACACCTTC.